The next 24 T cell receptor beta chains were all read from a single sample in a study of blood T cells in healthy people across ages (dated by TCRdb to 2013 to 2016). The library relied on 5' RACE. Sequenced on an Illumina HiSeq 2500. A second PCR of roughly 6 to 11 cycles was run with a J-beta primer mix and a sample-barcoded 5' primer. TCRdb reprocessed the public reads (quality trimming at Q25 with fastp, clone calling with MiXCR) and kept in-frame beta chains. Rows with a matching CDR3 protein are joined into one entry that keeps the most common DNA and genes. Across this sample there are some 1.5 million distinct CDR3 sequences, with approximately 43% seen only once. Approximately 4% of the sample goes to the ten largest clones. Sequencing was carried out using blood. All receptors come from a woman between 18 and 30 years old in good health.

The gene calls are TRBV6-2 or TRBV6-3 and TRBJ1-2, with D tentatively TRBD1 (6 bases). The germline V gene encodes CDR1 MNHEY and CDR2 SVGEGT. The CDR3 extends over 14 amino acids. Between the trimmed V and J ends, which lost 6 bases and 3 bases, there was a span of 14 bases. CDR3 nucleotide sequence: TGTGCCAGCAGCCAGGGGACCGACTACTATGGCTACACCTTC. Encoded protein: CASSQGTDYYGYTF.

The chain is built from TRBV2 and TRBJ2-2; TRBD1 agrees at 7 bases. This CDR3 region has 16 residues. With 8 bases clipped from V and 3 bases from J, the junction kept 12 bases outside the gene matches. Germline V gene sequence: CDR1 SNHLY, CDR2 FYNNEI. Here the CDR3 reads CASAGGNDIDTGELFF. CDR3 DNA: TGTGCCAGCGCAGGGGGTAATGACATCGACACCGGGGAGCTGTTTTTT. Using reference TRBV2 and TRBJ2-2 for the parts outside the CDR3, the full variable domain is EPEVTQTPSHQVTQMGQEVILRCVPISNHLYFYWYRQILGQKVEFLVSFYNNEISEKSEIFDDQFSVERPDGSNFTLKIRSTKLEDSAMYFCASAGGNDIDTGELFFGEGSRLTVL.

This clonotype appeared many times. The rearrangement links TRBV5-1 to TRBJ1-2; D is uncertain. This CDR3 is 14 amino acids long. Trimming took 3 bases from V and 6 from J, leaving 15 bases between them. The germline CDR1 and CDR2 sequences are SGHRS and YFSETQ. The CDR3 region has the DNA TGCGCCAGCAGCTCGGACGCCGGGTTTAATGGCTACACCTTC. It is translated as CASSSDAGFNGYTF.

This chain connects TRBV7-9 to TRBJ1-2, with 7 positions matching TRBD1. With 3 bases clipped from V and 7 bases from J, the junction kept 14 bases outside the gene matches. The CDR3 runs 16 residues. The germline CDR1 and CDR2 sequences are SEHNR and FQNEAQ (reference sequence). The CDR3: CASSFLGTAIRGGYTF. CDR3 nucleotides: TGTGCCAGCAGCTTCCTCGGGACAGCAATTCGGGGTGGCTACACCTTC.

In this sample, this clonotype turned up a few times. The chain is built from TRBV9 and TRBJ1-2, with a weak D call TRBD1 (6 bases). This CDR3 is 14 amino acids long. Germline V lookup: CDR1 SGDLS, CDR2 YYNGEE. Trimming removed 0 bases from V and 7 bases from J, with 13 bases in between. The chain's CDR3 is CASSVADRMGGYTF. The CDR3 coding sequence is TGTGCCAGCAGCGTAGCCGACAGGATGGGTGGCTACACCTTC.

The CDR3 region has the DNA TGTGCCATCAGTGCCAGCGGGGGGGGCCTAGCCAAAAACATTCAGTACTTC. Encoded protein: CAISASGGGLAKNIQYF. J is TRBJ2-4 and V is TRBV10-3, with 10 bases matching TRBD2. The germline gives CDR1 ENHRY, CDR2 SYGVKD. This CDR3 has 17 residues. Trimming removed 4 bases from V and 0 bases from J; junction bases left unmatched: 6.

This clonotype was observed a few times. The chain combines TRBV7-2 with TRBJ1-6; maybe TRBD1 (5 bases). The CDR3 has 12 residues. CDR1 and CDR2 (germline): SGHTA, FQGNSA. Trimming cost V 7 bases and J 8 bases, with 9 bases left between them. In nucleotides, the CDR3 is TGTGCCAGCATGAGCAGGGATTCACCCCTCCACTTT. This encodes CASMSRDSPLHF.

CDR3 in amino acids: CSACAPGKVAEYYNEQFF. The CDR3 bases are TGCAGTGCTTGTGCTCCTGGGAAGGTCGCGGAATACTACAATGAGCAGTTCTTC. J is TRBJ2-1 and V is TRBV20-1; unclear D gene. This CDR3 region has 18 residues. Trimming removed 5 bases at V and 3 bases at J, with 26 bases between. Per germline, CDR1 DFQATT and CDR2 SNEGSKA (reference sequence).

The rearrangement links TRBV18 to TRBJ1-1; D is unresolved. The CDR3 extends over 13 amino acids. Germline assignment: CDR1 KGHSH and CDR2 LQKENI. Trimming shortened V by 2 bases and J by 1 base, and 5 bases separated the two germline ends. The CDR3 region has the DNA TGTGCCAGCTCACCATGGGAGAACACTGAAGCTTTCTTT. Its protein product is CASSPWENTEAFF.

The J gene is TRBJ2-3, the V gene TRBV12-3 or TRBV12-4; TRBD2 matches at 9 bases. The CDR3 runs 16 residues. The trim removed 3 bases at V and 4 bases at J, leaving 8 bases unmatched. The CDR3 is CASSLLAGATADTQYF. The CDR3 DNA reads TGTGCCAGCAGTTTGTTAGCGGGGGCCACAGCAGATACGCAGTATTTT.

This clonotype is a singleton in its sample. The chain recombines TRBV29-1 with TRBJ2-3, with 8 bases that match TRBD2. The CDR3 consists of 15 residues. The germline gives CDR1 SQVTM, CDR2 ANQGSEA. With V trimmed by 8 bases and J by 2 bases, 12 bases remained unmatched. The CDR3 region is CSNVGAGAHTDTQYF. The CDR3, as DNA: TGCAGCAATGTTGGAGCGGGGGCTCACACAGATACGCAGTATTTT.

The chain joins TRBV12-3 or TRBV12-4 to TRBJ1-2; D call uncertain. This CDR3 is built from 13 residues. Trimming took off 6 bases at V and 4 bases at J, with 12 bases between the two ends. CDR3 in amino acids: CASSRSERYGYTF. As DNA, the CDR3 is TGTGCCAGCAGCAGGTCTGAGCGCTATGGCTACACCTTC.

V and J are TRBV4-3 and TRBJ2-7; D may be TRBD1 (5 bases). The germline gives CDR1 LGHNA, CDR2 YSLEER. There are 16 residues in the CDR3. With 6 bases removed from V and 2 bases from J, the gap between germline ends came to 20 bases. This CDR3 reads CASSLSPQGSAYEQYF. The DNA of the CDR3 is TGCGCCAGCAGTCTAAGCCCCCAGGGCTCAGCCTACGAGCAGTACTTC.

The CDR3 sequence is CASSYGRGGPYNEQFF. The CDR3 DNA is TGTGCCAGCAGTTACGGCCGGGGGGGCCCTTACAATGAGCAGTTCTTC. The chain recombines TRBV6-5 with TRBJ2-1, with 8 bases identical to TRBD2. The CDR3 runs to 16 residues. In germline, CDR1 is MNHEY, CDR2 SVGAGI. V was clipped by 2 bases and J by 4 bases; unmatched bases: 7.

This clonotype was recorded a few times. The gene calls are TRBV7-6 and TRBJ2-7; the match to TRBD2 covers 8 bases. In germline, CDR1 is SGHVS, CDR2 FNYEAQ. The CDR3 loop spans 15 amino acids. V lost 1 base and J lost 3; bases outside the gene matches: 5. The CDR3 protein is CASSLDAGGGYEQYF. CDR3 coding DNA: TGTGCCAGCAGCTTAGACGCGGGAGGAGGCTACGAGCAGTACTTC.

This clonotype was counted only a few times. V gene TRBV7-8 combines with J gene TRBJ2-2; D gene ambiguous. Trimming took off 7 bases at V and 3 bases at J, with 18 bases between the two ends. From germline, CDR1 is SGHVS and CDR2 FQNEAQ. This CDR3 spans 16 amino acids. The CDR3 sequence: CASKLSQLMDTGELFF. CDR3 DNA sequence: TGTGCCAGCAAATTAAGCCAGCTCATGGACACCGGGGAGCTGTTTTTT. Supplemented by reference TRBV7-8 and TRBJ2-2, the full variable domain reads GAGVSQSPRYKVAKRGQDVALRCDPISGHVSLFWYQQALGQGPEFLTYFQNEAQLDKSGLPSDRFFAERPEGSVSTLKIQRTQQEDSAVYLCASKLSQLMDTGELFFGEGSRLTVL.

This chain joins TRBV7-6 and TRBJ1-4; weak D call: TRBD1 (5 bases). The CDR3 loop spans 16 amino acids. Germline-derived CDR1 and CDR2 are SGHVS and FNYEAQ. V was trimmed by 5 bases and J by 6 bases, leaving 19 bases between them. CDR3 in DNA: TGTGCCAGCAGCCCCCAAGACAACTCGGGGGATGAAAAACTGTTTTTT. Translation: CASSPQDNSGDEKLFF. Filled out from reference TRBV7-6 and TRBJ1-4, the complete variable domain reads GAGVSQSPRYKVTKRGQDVALRCDPISGHVSLYWYRQALGQGPEFLTYFNYEAQQDKSGLPNDRFSAERPEGSISTLTIQRTEQRDSAMYRCASSPQDNSGDEKLFFGSGTQLSVL.

This clonotype was counted only a few times. The chain has TRBV27 and TRBJ1-2; tentatively, D is TRBD1 (6 bases). The V gene lost 5 bases and the J gene lost 3 bases, with 16 bases spanning the gap. The germline gives CDR1 MNHEY, CDR2 SMNVEV (reference sequence). CDR3 length equals 15 residues. CDR3 region: CASSAGQRGHYGYTF. The CDR3 DNA sequence: TGTGCCAGCAGTGCGGGACAACGAGGGCACTATGGCTACACCTTC.

The rearrangement links TRBV11-2 to TRBJ2-1; D ambiguous. Trimming took off 2 bases at V and 8 bases at J, with 10 bases between the two ends. Germline V lookup: CDR1 SGHAT, CDR2 FQNNGV. The CDR3 totals 13 residues. The CDR3 loop is CASSLTAYHEQFF. In DNA form, the CDR3 reads TGTGCCAGCAGCTTAACTGCATACCATGAGCAGTTCTTC.

The genes are TRBV6-2 or TRBV6-3 and TRBJ2-3; no definite D call. The germline V and J ends were trimmed by 2 bases and 2 bases, with 11 bases remaining between them. The CDR3 spans 15 residues. CDR1 and CDR2 from the germline V gene are MNHEY and SVGEGT. The CDR3 is CASSYALGSTDTQYF. The CDR3 DNA sequence: TGTGCCAGCAGTTACGCGCTGGGGTCCACAGATACGCAGTATTTT.

V gene TRBV20-1 combines with J gene TRBJ2-5; the D gene is possibly TRBD1 (6 bases). V was cut by 6 bases and J by 0 bases, with 17 bases left in between. Germline-derived CDR1 and CDR2 are DFQATT and SNEGSKA (reference sequence). This CDR3 comprises 15 residues. DNA for the CDR3: TGCAGTGCCACCCCTTACGGACAGCACCAAGAGACCCAGTACTTC. It encodes CSATPYGQHQETQYF.

This clonotype was observed a few times. This rearrangement joins TRBV19 to TRBJ2-3; no clear D gene. The V gene lost 0 bases and the J gene lost 4 bases, with 5 bases spanning the gap. This CDR3 spans 13 amino acids. The germline V gene encodes CDR1 LNHDA and CDR2 SQIVND (reference sequence). The DNA of the CDR3 is TGTGCCAGTAGTATAGAAGGTCCAGATACGCAGTATTTT. It yields the protein CASSIEGPDTQYF.

This chain links TRBV21-1 with TRBJ1-6. TRBV21-1 is listed as a pseudogene. This CDR3 region has 14 residues. In DNA, the CDR3 is TGTGCCAGCAGCAAGGAGAAAATGGGTTCACCCCTCCACTTT. It yields the protein CASSKEKMGSPLHF.

The chain links TRBV7-3 to TRBJ1-1, with TRBD1 as a possible D gene (5 bases). This CDR3 has 16 amino acids. The germline CDR1 and CDR2 sequences are SGHTA and FQGTGA. V lost 7 bases, J lost 0 bases, and 18 bases lay in between. CDR3 bases: TGTGCCAGCACCCTCCTAGAGGGGAGCATGAACACTGAAGCTTTCTTT. Translated: CASTLLEGSMNTEAFF.